This TCR beta chain was identified during a study of blood T cell repertoires in COVID-19. Study at large: PBMCs, B-cell-depleted T cells, or T cells provided the cDNA or gDNA that made up the material.

Authors' analysis steps: How many nucleated cells were present was estimated from reference gene primer amplification. Profiling relied on immunoSEQ multiplex PCR, and the TCRdb table lists in-frame clones only, not all of them. V and J calls and clone size are those listed in that table; D and trimming were worked out from the DNA. The data contain 200,000 to 250,000 clones, just over 90% of them singletons. The CDR3 is 14 residues long. The V gene lost 2 bases and the J gene lost 7 bases, with 15 bases spanning the gap. Germline lookup yields CDR1 GTSNPN and CDR2 SVGIG (reference sequence). The receptor comes from a man younger than 40 with acute or convalescent COVID-19. The genes are TRBV30 and TRBJ2-1, with a weak D call TRBD2 (6 bases). The specimen was peripheral blood. CDR3 amino acids: CAWSRASAENEQFF. CDR3 in DNA: TGTGCCTGGAGTCGGGCTAGCGCGGAAAATGAGCAGTTCTTC.